This is a list of T cell receptor beta chains from one sample in a study of blood T cell repertoires in COVID-19. This table comes from immunoSEQ multiplex PCR, and its TCRdb copy is limited to in-frame clones, with some not included. The profile shows around 400,000 clones, roughly 90% of them singletons. Sequenced input: PBMCs or T cells enriched from blood (not recorded which). The source of these receptors is a woman between 18 and 29 years old who had been exposed to COVID-19. The CDR3 runs from the conserved cysteine through the conserved F or W.

J: TRBJ2-7; V: TRBV7-8; CDR3: CASSHRGYEQYF
J: TRBJ1-1; V: TRBV27; CDR3: CASRKQGLNTEAFF
J: TRBJ1-5; V: TRBV10-3; CDR3: CATNDGLSPQHF
J: TRBJ1-6; V: TRBV28; CDR3: CASSSNPGTGDSPLHF
J: TRBJ1-1; V: TRBV12-3/TRBV12-4; CDR3: CASSYTTGVGAFF
J: TRBJ1-2; V: TRBV3-1/TRBV3-2; CDR3: CASSQETGTPIYGYTF
J: TRBJ2-7; V: TRBV9; CDR3: CASSDSGTSGSEQYF
J: TRBJ1-6; V: TRBV11-1; CDR3: CASSLQGVSYNSPLHF
J: TRBJ1-2; V: TRBV6-1; CDR3: CASSENPWREGNYGYTF
J: TRBJ1-6; V: TRBV25-1; CDR3: CASSEQVRAPLHF
J: TRBJ1-3; V: TRBV18; CDR3: CASSPPTVGSGNTIYF
J: TRBJ2-2; V: TRBV3-1/TRBV3-2; CDR3: CASSPRGTSGRLPGELFF
J: TRBJ2-7; V: TRBV5-4; CDR3: CASSPHREGEQYF
J: TRBJ1-2; V: TRBV4-2; CDR3: CASSQDIGYTYGYTF
J: TRBJ1-6; V: TRBV25-1; CDR3: CASPVKGVVKDSPLHF
J: TRBJ1-2; V: TRBV28; CDR3: CASSSGVGYGYTF
J: TRBJ1-2; V: TRBV12-3/TRBV12-4; CDR3: CASSATNYGYTF
J: TRBJ1-3; V: TRBV5-5; CDR3: CASSLSGNTIYF
J: TRBJ2-1; V: TRBV27; CDR3: CASSARRGNEQFF
J: TRBJ2-5; V: TRBV7-2; CDR3: CASSLGAGGDTQYF
J: TRBJ2-2; V: TRBV2; CDR3: CASSEGGGETGELFF
J: TRBJ1-5; V: TRBV10-1; CDR3: CASSDDLMAAQHF
J: TRBJ1-3; V: TRBV18; CDR3: CASSPLDLNTIYF
J: TRBJ2-7; V: TRBV6-6; CDR3: CATGTNSYEQYF
J: TRBJ1-1; V: TRBV12-5; CDR3: CASGFSRTVATEAFF
J: TRBJ2-1; V: TRBV5-1; CDR3: CASSQPTGQGDTNEQFF
J: TRBJ2-7; V: TRBV9; CDR3: CASSVGGGPTYEQYF
J: TRBJ1-5; V: TRBV28; CDR3: CASYGPVRGNQPQHF
J: TRBJ1-6; V: TRBV11-2; CDR3: CASSLRGGVGSPLHF
J: TRBJ1-1; V: TRBV4-3; CDR3: CASSQFGTNGRNTEAFF
J: TRBJ1-3; V: TRBV19; CDR3: CASSTAGRGNTIYF
J: TRBJ1-2; V: TRBV7-9; CDR3: CASSLGTGKSRGYTF
J: TRBJ1-2; V: TRBV12-3/TRBV12-4; CDR3: CASSNSQSRGYTF
J: TRBJ1-4; V: TRBV5-8; CDR3: CASSLAGFGEKLFF
J: TRBJ2-1; V: TRBV19; CDR3: CASSSTRSGGYNEQFF
J: TRBJ1-3; V: TRBV7-4; CDR3: CASSDGTGGGNTIYF
J: TRBJ2-3; V: TRBV28; CDR3: CASSSVGLAGGTDTQYF
J: TRBJ2-1; V: TRBV10-3; CDR3: CAISDPRGGSYNEQFF
J: TRBJ1-1; V: TRBV29-1; CDR3: CSAAGSLNTEAFF
J: TRBJ1-4; V: TRBV2; CDR3: CASEGTALGTNEKLFF
J: TRBJ1-2; V: TRBV3-1/TRBV3-2; CDR3: CASSLRQGPRGYTF
J: TRBJ1-2; V: TRBV7-8; CDR3: CASSPTILYGYTF
J: TRBJ2-7; V: TRBV27; CDR3: CASIGGTGRSEQYF
J: TRBJ1-5; V: TRBV27; CDR3: CASSLAGVVPQHF